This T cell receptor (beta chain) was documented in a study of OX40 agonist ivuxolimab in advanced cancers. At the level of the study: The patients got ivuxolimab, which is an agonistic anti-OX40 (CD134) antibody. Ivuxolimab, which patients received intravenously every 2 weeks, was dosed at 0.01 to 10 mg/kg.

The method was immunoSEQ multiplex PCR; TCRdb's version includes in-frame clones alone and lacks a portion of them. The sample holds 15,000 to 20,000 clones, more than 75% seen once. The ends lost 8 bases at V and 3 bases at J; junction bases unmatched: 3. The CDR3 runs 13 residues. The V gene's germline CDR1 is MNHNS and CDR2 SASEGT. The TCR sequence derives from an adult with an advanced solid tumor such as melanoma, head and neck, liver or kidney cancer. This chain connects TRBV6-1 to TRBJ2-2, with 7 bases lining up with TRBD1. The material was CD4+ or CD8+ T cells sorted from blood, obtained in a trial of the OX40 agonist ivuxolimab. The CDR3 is CASLGQHTGELFF. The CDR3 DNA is TGTGCCAGCTTGGGACAGCACACCGGGGAGCTGTTTTTT.